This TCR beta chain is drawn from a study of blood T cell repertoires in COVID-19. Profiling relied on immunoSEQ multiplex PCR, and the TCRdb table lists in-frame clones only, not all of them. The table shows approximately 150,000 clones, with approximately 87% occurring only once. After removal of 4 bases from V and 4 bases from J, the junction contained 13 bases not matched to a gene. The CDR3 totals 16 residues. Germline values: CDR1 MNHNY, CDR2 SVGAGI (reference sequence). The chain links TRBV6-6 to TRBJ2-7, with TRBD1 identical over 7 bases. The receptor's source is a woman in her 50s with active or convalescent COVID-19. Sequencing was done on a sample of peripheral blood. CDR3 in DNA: TGTGCCAGCAGTTTCTTACAGGGGACATCCGCGTACGAGCAGTACTTC. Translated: CASSFLQGTSAYEQYF.